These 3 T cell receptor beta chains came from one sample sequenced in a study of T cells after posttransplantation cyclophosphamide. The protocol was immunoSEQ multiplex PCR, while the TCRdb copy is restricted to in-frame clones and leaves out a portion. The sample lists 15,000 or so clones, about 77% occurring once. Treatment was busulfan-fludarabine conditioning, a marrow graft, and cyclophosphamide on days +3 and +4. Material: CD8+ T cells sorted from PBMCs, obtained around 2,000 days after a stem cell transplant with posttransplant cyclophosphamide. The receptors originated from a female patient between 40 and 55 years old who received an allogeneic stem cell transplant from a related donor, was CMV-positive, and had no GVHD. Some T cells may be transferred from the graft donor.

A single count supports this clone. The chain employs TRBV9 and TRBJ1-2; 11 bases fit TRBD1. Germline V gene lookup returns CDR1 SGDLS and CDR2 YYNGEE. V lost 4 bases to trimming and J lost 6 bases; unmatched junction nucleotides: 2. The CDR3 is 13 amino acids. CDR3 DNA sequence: TGTGCCAGCAGCCCGGGACAGGGGGATGGCTACACCTTC. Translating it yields CASSPGQGDGYTF.

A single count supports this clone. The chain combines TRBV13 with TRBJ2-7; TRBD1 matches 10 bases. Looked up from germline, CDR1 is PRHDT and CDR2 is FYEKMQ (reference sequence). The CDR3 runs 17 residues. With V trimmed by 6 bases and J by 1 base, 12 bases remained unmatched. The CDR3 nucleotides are TGTGCCAGCAGTTTTTCTTCAACGGGACAGGGGTCCTACGAGCAGTACTTC. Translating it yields CASSFSSTGQGSYEQYF.

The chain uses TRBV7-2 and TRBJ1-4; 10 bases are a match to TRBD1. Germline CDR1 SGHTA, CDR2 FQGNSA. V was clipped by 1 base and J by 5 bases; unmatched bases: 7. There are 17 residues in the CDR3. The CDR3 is CASSLGDRGRSNEKLFF. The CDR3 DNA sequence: TGTGCCAGCAGCTTAGGGGACAGGGGAAGATCGAATGAAAAACTGTTTTTT.